These T cell receptor beta chains were read from a single sample in a study of cytomegalovirus exposure and HLA in healthy donors. Only in-frame clones appear in the TCRdb table, and some are missing; sequencing was by immunoSEQ multiplex PCR. The repertoire holds about 160,000 clones, with around three quarters as singletons. The sequencing input was PBMCs. These TCRs come from a man aged 35 to 55 in good health and CMV-seropositive. CDR3s include the opening cysteine and the closing phenylalanine or tryptophan. The D gene is left open where the match is weak. A row's size may be missing; if present it is once, few, many or a size class.

clone_size j_call d_call v_call cdr3_nt cdr3_aa
. TRBJ2-2 TRBD2 TRBV5-1 TGCGCCAGCAGCTTAGGCGGGAGTTCTACCGGGGAGCTGTTTTTT CASSLGGSSTGELFF
. TRBJ2-7 TRBD1 TRBV7-9 TGTGCCAGCAGCTTTGAACAGGGGCTGTCCGAGCAGTACTTC CASSFEQGLSEQYF
. TRBJ1-2 . TRBV7-2 TGTGCCAGCAGCCCTAGCCGGGTCCGGGGGGTGGGCTACACCTTC CASSPSRVRGVGYTF
. TRBJ1-1 . TRBV7-3 TGTGCCAGCAGCCAGGCATCGAACACTGAAGCTTTCTTT CASSQASNTEAFF
. TRBJ1-2 . TRBV7-8 TGTGCCAGCAGCCTAACCCAGGGTAACTATGGCTACACCTTC CASSLTQGNYGYTF
few TRBJ1-3 . TRBV2 TGTGCCAGCACAGACTTCCCTGGAAACACCATATATTTT CASTDFPGNTIYF
. TRBJ2-1 . TRBV7-6 TGTGCCAGCAGCTTAGACCGCCTGGCTAATGAGCAGTTCTTC CASSLDRLANEQFF
. TRBJ2-2 . TRBV5-4 TGTGCCAGCAGCGCGGGTAACACCGGGGAGCTGTTTTTT CASSAGNTGELFF
few TRBJ2-7 . TRBV5-6 TGTGCCAGCAAAATCACAGGGAGCTGGAACGAGCAGTACTTC CASKITGSWNEQYF
. TRBJ1-2 . TRBV4-3 TGCGCCAGCAGCCAAGATGTGGGGGCGCAAGGCTACACCTTC CASSQDVGAQGYTF
. TRBJ2-7 . TRBV7-4 TGTGCCAGCAGCTTAGGACGGCGGGATTACGAGCAGTACTTC CASSLGRRDYEQYF
. TRBJ2-7 TRBD2 TRBV7-8 TGTGCCAGCAGCTCGCCGGGACTAGCCAACGGCGAGCAGTACTTC CASSSPGLANGEQYF
. TRBJ2-2 . TRBV5-4 TGTGCCAGCAGCCCCAGGGGGAGGCTTAGCACCGGGGAGCTGTTTTTT CASSPRGRLSTGELFF
. TRBJ2-7 TRBD1 TRBV23-1 TGCGCCAGCAGTCTTCACCGACAGGGGGCAAACGAGCAGTACTTC CASSLHRQGANEQYF
. TRBJ1-2 TRBD1 TRBV30 TGTGCCGCGCACCCGGGACAGGGGAGCCATGGCTACACCTTC CAAHPGQGSHGYTF
. TRBJ2-4 . TRBV6-1 TGTGCCAGCAGTGAAGCGGGACTTCAAAACATTCAGTACTTC CASSEAGLQNIQYF
. TRBJ2-5 . TRBV19 TGTGCCAGTAGTATCAAACAGGGAAAAGAGACCCAGTACTTC CASSIKQGKETQYF
. TRBJ1-1 . TRBV9 TGTGCCAGCAGCGAGGGGCCGGGCAGGGAAGCTTTCTTT CASSEGPGREAFF
once TRBJ2-1 . TRBV12-5 TGTGCTAGTGGTCCCCCTCATAGCTCCTACAATGAGCAGTTCTTC CASGPPHSSYNEQFF